This TCR beta chain was obtained from a study of STAT3 mutations in large granular lymphocyte leukemia (dated by TCRdb to between 2017 and 2020). General notes on the study: In roughly half of the longitudinally sequenced T-LGLL patients, canonical activating STAT3 mutations were detected. One or more immunosuppressive therapy regimens were given to more than half of T-LGLL patients, and hematologic response was seen in around two fifths of the treated patients. Two patients with natural killer LGL leukemia were also sequenced longitudinally as controls within the study. To reconstruct clonal hierarchy and dynamics, serial deep sequencing of TCRbeta CDR3 and STAT3 was performed in patients with T-cell large granular lymphocyte leukemia. On average, sequencing was done at 3.5 to 4 time points per patient, with the number of samplings ranging from 2 to 8. From an initial cohort of 200 to 250 LGL patients, 15 to 20 representative T-LGLL cases were selected for longitudinal TCRbeta and STAT3 sequencing.

TCRbeta libraries were sequenced on an Illumina MiSeq, and an average of roughly 39,000 productive templates per sample was obtained. Using multiplex PCR amplification, the immunoSEQ assay generated the TCRbeta CDR3 libraries. The authors' analysis ran thus. Repertoire diversity was calculated as previously defined, with values near 0 taken to indicate extremely monoclonal samples. TCRdb provides this immuneACCESS table in a form limited to in-frame rearrangements. Some clones are lacking; in checked studies, under half of them reflect an unresolved V gene, and why the rest are absent is not known. The DNA was the basis for D and trimming; V, J and clone size are from that table. The sample has approximately 3,000 clones on record, around two thirds of them singletons. The ten largest make up approximately 16% of the sample. Broader findings and caveats from the paper: Variable intervals between samplings and differing treatment regimens complicated linking therapy response to changes in TCR clonal burden. Every T-LGLL patient showed at least one immunodominant TCRbeta clonotype, and about half showed multiple immunodominant subclonotypes. Dominant TCR clone burden was found to exceed STAT3 mutant burden in several patients, suggesting that STAT3 mutation arose secondarily within a pre-expanded clone. Because codominant clonotypes persisted in some patients, a small but highly pathogenic clone may have been missed. TCR clonotype switching after therapy was observed in about 35% of the 18 patients, and all newly emerging clones were found to be STAT3 wild type. Because no samples were available when a clone first appeared, clonal expansion had to be inferred from samplings taken at other points.

On this clone itself: Its antigen remains undetermined. The sample holds no much larger clone one base away, and base qualities are not on file.

The same DNA, extracted from blood mononuclear cells, served for both TCR sequencing and STAT3 sequencing. The V and J ends are trimmed by 0 bases and 2 bases, leaving 8 bases between them. The CDR3 holds 14 amino acids from the cysteine to the phenylalanine. The DNA shown is the 42-base CDR3, in frame from base 1. CDR1 and CDR2 are drawn from the germline V gene: SGHRS, YFSETQ. This clonotype was obtained from a woman aged 40 to 49 with T-cell large granular lymphocyte leukemia. Some clones in this sample may be carry-over from other donors' samples. The age is the age at diagnosis. Sequencing was carried out using peripheral blood mononuclear cells. The sequence is built from TRBV5-1 and TRBJ2-5; no confident D gene assignment can be made. The base sequence is TGCGCCAGCAGCTTGGCCTTAGGTCAAGAGACCCAGTACTTC. The encoded protein is CASSLALGQETQYF. Where the CDR3 stops, the reference TRBV5-1 and TRBJ2-5 genes take over; the full variable domain is KAGVTQTPRYLIKTRGQQVTLSCSPISGHRSVSWYQQTPGQGLQFLFEYFSETQRNKGNFPGRFSGRQFSNSRSEMNVSTLELGDSALYLCASSLALGQETQYFGPGTRLLVL.